The sequence of this T cell receptor (beta chain) was determined in a study of neoadjuvant anti-PD-1 for oral cavity cancer. TCRdb's copy holds only in-frame clones and misses some; the assay was immunoSEQ multiplex PCR. The sample records about 14,000 clones, more than 70% being singletons. Specified time point: after neoadjuvant nivolumab, at surgical resection. CDR3 length equals 18 residues. V trimming: 5 bases; J trimming: 3 bases; junction bases outside the gene matches: 14. In germline, CDR1 is SGHTA, CDR2 FQGTGA. This TCR was recovered from a person aged 35-79 years with oral cavity squamous cell carcinoma. The chain uses TRBV7-3 and TRBJ2-2; 8 bases agree with TRBD2. The source material was PBMCs, sampled after nivolumab (anti-PD-1) treatment. CDR3 protein: CASSPGMGAGVDTGELFF. CDR3 sequence (DNA): TGTGCCAGCAGCCCCGGGATGGGAGCGGGGGTCGACACCGGGGAGCTGTTTTTT.